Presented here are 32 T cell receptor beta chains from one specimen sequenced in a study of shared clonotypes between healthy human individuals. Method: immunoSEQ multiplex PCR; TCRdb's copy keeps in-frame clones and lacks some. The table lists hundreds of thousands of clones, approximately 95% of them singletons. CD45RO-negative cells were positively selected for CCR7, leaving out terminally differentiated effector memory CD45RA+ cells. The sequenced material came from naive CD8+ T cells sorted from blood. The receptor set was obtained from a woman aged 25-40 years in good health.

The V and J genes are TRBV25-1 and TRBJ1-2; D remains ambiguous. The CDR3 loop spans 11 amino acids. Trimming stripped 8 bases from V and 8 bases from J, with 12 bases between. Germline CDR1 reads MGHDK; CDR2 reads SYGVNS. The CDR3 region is CASGEAYGYTF. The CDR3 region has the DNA TGTGCCAGCGGGGAGGCGTACGGCTACACCTTC.

The CDR3, as DNA: TGTGCCAGCAGTTACGGGTTCCGGGAGACCCAGTACTTC. This encodes CASSYGFRETQYF. The V and J genes are TRBV6-6 and TRBJ2-5; no clear D gene. Germline V lookup: CDR1 MNHNY, CDR2 SVGAGI (reference sequence). This CDR3 contains 13 residues. The V end lost 2 bases, the J end lost 5 bases, and 9 bases lay between the germline ends.

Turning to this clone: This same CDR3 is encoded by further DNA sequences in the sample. The CDR3: CASSQDTYEQYF. The CDR3 nucleotides are TGTGCCAGCAGCCAGGACACCTACGAGCAGTACTTC. The rearrangement joins TRBV5-4 to TRBJ2-7; tentative D call: TRBD1 (5 bases). In germline, CDR1 is SGHNT, CDR2 YYREEE (reference sequence). The CDR3 has 12 amino acids. Trimming shortened V by 4 bases and J by 2 bases, and 7 bases separated the two germline ends.

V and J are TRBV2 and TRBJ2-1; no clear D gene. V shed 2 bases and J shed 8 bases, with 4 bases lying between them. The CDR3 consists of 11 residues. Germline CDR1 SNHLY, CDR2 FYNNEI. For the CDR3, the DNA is TGTGCCAGCAGTGAACGGGATGAGCAGTTCTTC. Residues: CASSERDEQFF.

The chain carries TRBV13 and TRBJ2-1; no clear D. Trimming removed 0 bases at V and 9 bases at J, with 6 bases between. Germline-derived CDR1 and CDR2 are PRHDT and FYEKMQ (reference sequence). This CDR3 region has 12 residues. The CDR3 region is CASSLGTGEQFF. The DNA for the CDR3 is TGTGCCAGCAGCTTAGGAACCGGTGAGCAGTTCTTC.

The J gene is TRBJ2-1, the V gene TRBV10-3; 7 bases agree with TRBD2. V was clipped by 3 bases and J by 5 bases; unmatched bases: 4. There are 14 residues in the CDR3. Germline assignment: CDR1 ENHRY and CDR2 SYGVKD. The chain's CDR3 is CAISDPRGDNEQFF. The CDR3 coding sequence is TGTGCCATCAGTGACCCCCGGGGGGACAATGAGCAGTTCTTC.

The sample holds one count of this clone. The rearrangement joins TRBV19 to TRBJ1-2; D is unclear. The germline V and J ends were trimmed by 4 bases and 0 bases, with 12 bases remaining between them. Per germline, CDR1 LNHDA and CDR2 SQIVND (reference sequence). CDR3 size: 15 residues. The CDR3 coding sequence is TGTGCCAGTAGTACCGGCGACCGCACTAACTATGGCTACACCTTC. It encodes CASSTGDRTNYGYTF. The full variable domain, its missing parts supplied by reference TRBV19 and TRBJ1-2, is DGGITQSPKYLFRKEGQNVTLSCEQNLNHDAMYWYRQDPGQGLRLIYYSQIVNDFQKGDIAEGYSVSREKKESFPLTVTSAQKNPTAFYLCASSTGDRTNYGYTFGSGTRLTVV.

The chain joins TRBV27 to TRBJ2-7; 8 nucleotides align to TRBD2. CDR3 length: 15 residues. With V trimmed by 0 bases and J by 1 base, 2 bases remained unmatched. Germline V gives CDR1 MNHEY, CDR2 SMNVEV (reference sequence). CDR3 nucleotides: TGTGCCAGCAGTTTATCGTTAGCGGGATCCTACGAGCAGTACTTC. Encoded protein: CASSLSLAGSYEQYF.

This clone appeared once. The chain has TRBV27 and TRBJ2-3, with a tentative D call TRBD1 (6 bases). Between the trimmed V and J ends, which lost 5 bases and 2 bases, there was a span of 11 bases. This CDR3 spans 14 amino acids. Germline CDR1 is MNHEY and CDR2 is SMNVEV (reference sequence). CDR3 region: CASSPWTDTDTQYF. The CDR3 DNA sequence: TGTGCCAGCAGTCCCTGGACAGACACAGATACGCAGTATTTT.

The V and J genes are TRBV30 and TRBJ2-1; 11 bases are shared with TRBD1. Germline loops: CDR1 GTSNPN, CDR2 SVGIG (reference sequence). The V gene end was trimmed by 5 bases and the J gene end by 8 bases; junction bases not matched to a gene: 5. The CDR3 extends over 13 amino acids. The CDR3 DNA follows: TGTGCCTGGGACGGGACAGGGGGGGATGAGCAGTTCTTC. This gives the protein CAWDGTGGDEQFF. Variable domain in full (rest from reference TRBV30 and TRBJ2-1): SQTIHQWPATLVQPVGSPLSLECTVEGTSNPNLYWYRQAAGRGLQLLFYSVGIGQISSEVPQNLSASRPQDRQFILSSKKLLLSDSGFYLCAWDGTGGDEQFFGPGTRLTVL.

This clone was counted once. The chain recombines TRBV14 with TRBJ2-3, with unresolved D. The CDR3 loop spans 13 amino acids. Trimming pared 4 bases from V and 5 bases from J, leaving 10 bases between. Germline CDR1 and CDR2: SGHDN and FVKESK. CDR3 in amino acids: CASSLLGVDTQYF. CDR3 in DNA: TGTGCCAGCAGCCTATTAGGCGTAGATACGCAGTATTTT.

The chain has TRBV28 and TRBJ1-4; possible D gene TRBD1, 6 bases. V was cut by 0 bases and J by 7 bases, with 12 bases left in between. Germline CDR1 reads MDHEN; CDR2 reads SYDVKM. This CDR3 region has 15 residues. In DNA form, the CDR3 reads TGTGCCAGCAGTTTATGGGGGGCGAGGGTTGAAAAACTGTTTTTT. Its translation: CASSLWGARVEKLFF.

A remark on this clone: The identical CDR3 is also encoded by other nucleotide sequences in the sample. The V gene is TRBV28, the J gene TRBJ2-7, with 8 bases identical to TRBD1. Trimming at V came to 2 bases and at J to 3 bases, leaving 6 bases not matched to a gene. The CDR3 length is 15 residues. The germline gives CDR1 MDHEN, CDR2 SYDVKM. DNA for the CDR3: TGTGCCAGCAGTTTAATCGGGACAGGTGACTACGAGCAGTACTTC. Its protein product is CASSLIGTGDYEQYF.

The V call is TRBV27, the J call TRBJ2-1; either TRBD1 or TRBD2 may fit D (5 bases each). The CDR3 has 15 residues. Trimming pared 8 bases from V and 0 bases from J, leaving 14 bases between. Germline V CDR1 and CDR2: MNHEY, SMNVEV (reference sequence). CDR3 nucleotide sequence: TGTGCCAGCTCCATCGGGGCGGGCTCCTACAATGAGCAGTTCTTC. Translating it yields CASSIGAGSYNEQFF.

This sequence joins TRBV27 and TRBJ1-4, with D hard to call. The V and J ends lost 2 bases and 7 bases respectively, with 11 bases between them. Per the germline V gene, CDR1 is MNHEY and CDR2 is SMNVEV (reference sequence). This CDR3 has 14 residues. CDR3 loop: CASSLGLGGEKLFF. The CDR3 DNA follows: TGTGCCAGCAGTTTAGGGCTGGGCGGTGAAAAACTGTTTTTT. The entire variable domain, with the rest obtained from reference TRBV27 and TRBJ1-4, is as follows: EAQVTQNPRYLITVTGKKLTVTCSQNMNHEYMSWYRQDPGLGLRQIYYSMNVEVTDKGDVPEGYKVSRKEKRNFPLILESPSPNQTSLYFCASSLGLGGEKLFFGSGTQLSVL.

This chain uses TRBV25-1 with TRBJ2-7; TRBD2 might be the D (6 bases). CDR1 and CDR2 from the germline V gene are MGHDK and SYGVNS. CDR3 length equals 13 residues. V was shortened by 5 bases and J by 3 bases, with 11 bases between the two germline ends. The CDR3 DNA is TGTGCCAGCAGTTACGGGGGAATCTACGAGCAGTACTTC. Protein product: CASSYGGIYEQYF.

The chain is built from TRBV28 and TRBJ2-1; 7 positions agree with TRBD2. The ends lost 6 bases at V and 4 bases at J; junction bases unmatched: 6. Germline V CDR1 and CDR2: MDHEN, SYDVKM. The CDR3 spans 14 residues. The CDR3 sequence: CASRASGLYNEQFF. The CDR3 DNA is TGTGCCAGCAGGGCTAGCGGATTATACAATGAGCAGTTCTTC.

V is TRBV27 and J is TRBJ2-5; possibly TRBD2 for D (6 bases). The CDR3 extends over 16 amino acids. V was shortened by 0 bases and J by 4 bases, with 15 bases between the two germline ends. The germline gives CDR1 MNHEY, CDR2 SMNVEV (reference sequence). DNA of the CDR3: TGTGCCAGCAGTTTATCCTCGGGGTCGGGGGTAGAGACCCAGTACTTC. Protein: CASSLSSGSGVETQYF.

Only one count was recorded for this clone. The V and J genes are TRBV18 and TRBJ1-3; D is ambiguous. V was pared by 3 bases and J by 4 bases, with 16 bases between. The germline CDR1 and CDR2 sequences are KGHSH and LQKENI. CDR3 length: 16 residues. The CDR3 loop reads CASSPPEGVYGNTIYF. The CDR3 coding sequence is TGTGCCAGCTCACCGCCGGAGGGCGTGTACGGAAACACCATATATTTT.

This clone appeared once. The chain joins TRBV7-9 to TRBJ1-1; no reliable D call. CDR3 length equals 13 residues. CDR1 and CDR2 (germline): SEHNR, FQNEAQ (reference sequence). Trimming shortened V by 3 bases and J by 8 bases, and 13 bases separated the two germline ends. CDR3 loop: CASSFFDRPEAFF. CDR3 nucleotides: TGTGCCAGCAGCTTTTTCGACCGGCCGGAAGCTTTCTTT.

CDR3 sequence reads: CASSIDREGYEKLFF. Here the CDR3 DNA reads TGTGCCAGTAGTATCGACAGGGAAGGGTATGAAAAACTGTTTTTT. J is TRBJ1-4 and V is TRBV19; TRBD1 aligns across 7 bases. Germline values: CDR1 LNHDA, CDR2 SQIVND (reference sequence). V shed 3 bases, J shed 6 bases, and the junction held 7 bases outside the gene matches. The CDR3 has 15 residues.

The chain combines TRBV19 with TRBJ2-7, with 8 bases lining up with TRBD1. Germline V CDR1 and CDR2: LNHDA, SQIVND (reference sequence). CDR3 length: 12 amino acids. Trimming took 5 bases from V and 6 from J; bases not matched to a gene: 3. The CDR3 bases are TGTGCCAGTAGTCCAGGGGGCGCCGAGCAGTACTTC. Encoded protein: CASSPGGAEQYF.

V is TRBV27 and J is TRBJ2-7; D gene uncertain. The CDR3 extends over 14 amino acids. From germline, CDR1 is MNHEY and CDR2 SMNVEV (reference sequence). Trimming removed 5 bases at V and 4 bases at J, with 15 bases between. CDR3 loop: CASSLHLGSYEQYF. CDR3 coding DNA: TGTGCCAGCAGTCTACACCTCGGGTCTTACGAGCAGTACTTC.

For the CDR3, the DNA is TGTGCCAGCTCAAGACGGGGACAACCGGCATATGGCTACACCTTC. Amino acid sequence: CASSRRGQPAYGYTF. The rearrangement links TRBV18 to TRBJ1-2; D is possibly TRBD1 (6 bases). Germline lookup yields CDR1 KGHSH and CDR2 LQKENI. Trimming shortened V by 5 bases and J by 5 bases, and 18 bases separated the two germline ends. The CDR3 spans 15 residues.

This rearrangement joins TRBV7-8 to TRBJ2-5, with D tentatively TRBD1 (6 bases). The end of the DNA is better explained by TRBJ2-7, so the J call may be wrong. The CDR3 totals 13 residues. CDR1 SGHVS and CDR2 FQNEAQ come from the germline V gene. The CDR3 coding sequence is TGTGCCAGCAGCGAGGGACACCTCCTCGAGCAGTACTTC. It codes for CASSEGHLLEQYF.

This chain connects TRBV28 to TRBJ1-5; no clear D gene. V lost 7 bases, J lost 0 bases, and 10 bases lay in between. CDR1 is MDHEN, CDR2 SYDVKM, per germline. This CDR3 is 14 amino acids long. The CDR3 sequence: CASKKSYSNQPQHF. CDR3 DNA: TGTGCCAGCAAAAAGAGCTATAGCAATCAGCCCCAGCATTTT.

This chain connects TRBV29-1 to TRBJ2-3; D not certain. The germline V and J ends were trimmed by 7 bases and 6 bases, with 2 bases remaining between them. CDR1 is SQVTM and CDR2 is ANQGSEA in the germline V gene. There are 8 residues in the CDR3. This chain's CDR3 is CSADTQYF. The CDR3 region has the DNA TGCAGCGCTGATACGCAGTATTTT.

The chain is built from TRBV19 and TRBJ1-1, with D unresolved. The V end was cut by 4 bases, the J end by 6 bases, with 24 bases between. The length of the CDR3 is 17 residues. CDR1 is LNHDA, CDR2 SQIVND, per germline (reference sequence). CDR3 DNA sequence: TGTGCCAGTAGTACCCTAGGTAGGGAGCCTTTTATTCCTGAAGCTTTCTTT. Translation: CASSTLGREPFIPEAFF.

The CDR3 DNA is TGTGCCAGCAGTCCCCGGGAGATACTTGAAGCTTTCTTT. Protein: CASSPREILEAFF. The chain couples TRBV28 to TRBJ1-1, with D uncertain. With 5 bases removed from V and 7 bases from J, the gap between germline ends came to 14 bases. CDR3 length: 13 residues. Germline-derived CDR1 and CDR2 are MDHEN and SYDVKM.

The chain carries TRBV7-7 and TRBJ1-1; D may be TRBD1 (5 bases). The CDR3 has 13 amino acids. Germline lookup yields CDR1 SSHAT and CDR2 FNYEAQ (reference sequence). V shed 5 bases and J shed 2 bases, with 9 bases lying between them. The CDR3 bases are TGTGCCAGCAGCGTGACAGTTAACACTGAAGCTTTCTTT. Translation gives CASSVTVNTEAFF.

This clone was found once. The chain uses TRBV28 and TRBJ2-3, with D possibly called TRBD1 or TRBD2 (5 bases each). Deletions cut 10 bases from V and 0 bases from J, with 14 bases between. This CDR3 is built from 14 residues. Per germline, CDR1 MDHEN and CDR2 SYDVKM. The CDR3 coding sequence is TGTGCCATCGGACGGGGCGGCAGCACAGATACGCAGTATTTT. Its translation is CAIGRGGSTDTQYF.

The CDR3 region has the DNA TGCGCCAGCAGCCAAAGGGCAGGGGAATATGGCTACACCTTC. Translation: CASSQRAGEYGYTF. V gene TRBV4-1 combines with J gene TRBJ1-2; D is perhaps TRBD1 (6 bases). V dropped 2 bases and J dropped 5 bases, with 12 bases sitting between them. Germline loops: CDR1 MGHRA, CDR2 YSYEKL. The CDR3 runs 14 residues.